The entry that follows covers one TCR beta chain sequence. Its antigen is unknown. The record originates from a study of cytomegalovirus exposure and HLA in healthy donors. Germline loops: CDR1 SGHTA, CDR2 FQGNSA. The V gene lost 5 bases and the J gene lost 3 bases, with 12 bases spanning the gap. The CDR3 sequence is 14 residues long. Vbeta (60) and Jbeta (13) primers were used in the PCR. Only in-frame clones appear in the TCRdb table, and some are missing; sequencing was by immunoSEQ multiplex PCR. In the table there are about 38,000 clones, 66% of which are singletons. Overall study findings and caveats: Certain sequence variants were highly shared and formed a cluster, and this cluster was likely a sequencing artifact. In an earlier analysis, most TCR beta V segments were productive about 87% or about 30% of the time. Later analysis associated a missense DCLRE1C variant with TCR beta V- and J-gene trimming.

V gene TRBV7-2 combines with J gene TRBJ2-3, with TRBD2 as a possible D gene (6 bases). Material: PBMCs. The clonotype originates from a man aged 50 or older in good health and CMV-seropositive. The CDR3 reads CASSRGTETDTQYF. The CDR3 DNA follows: TGTGCCAGCAGCCGCGGGACCGAAACAGATACGCAGTATTTT.